Below, one TCR beta chain is given with its context. The antigen is unknown. This specimen belongs to a study of lymphopenia after photon versus proton radiotherapy. Study-wide results and limits: Oligoclonal CD8+ Temra expansion after nadir drove photon patients' diversity drop. In patients who died, overall survival fell as post-nadir TCR diversity dropped more. Only patients who died were analyzed for survival; proton advantage is unproven.

Method: immunoSEQ multiplex PCR; TCRdb's copy keeps in-frame clones and lacks some. The sample records over 15,000 clones, 85% to 95% being singletons. The specimen was peripheral blood, collected from a patient treated with photon-based radiotherapy. This receptor was taken from a man in his sixties with pancreatic cancer.

CDR3 DNA sequence: TGTGCCAGCAGCTCGGGACAACCCACCGGGGAGCTGTTTTTT. It codes for CASSSGQPTGELFF. The J gene is TRBJ2-2, the V gene TRBV9; a weak D match, TRBD1 (6 bases). Deletions cut 4 bases from V and 4 bases from J, with 11 bases between. This CDR3 spans 14 amino acids. Germline assignment: CDR1 SGDLS and CDR2 YYNGEE.